This T cell receptor (beta chain) was sequenced during a study of blood T cell repertoires in COVID-19. Study details: Sites across the United States, Italy and Spain contributed samples from acute and convalescent COVID-19. T cells, B-cell-depleted T cells, or PBMCs provided the cDNA or gDNA that served as material.

The V and J ends lost 9 bases and 3 bases respectively, with 17 bases between them. Germline CDR1 reads LNHDA; CDR2 reads SQIVND (reference sequence). The length of the CDR3 is 14 residues. Repertoires were generated with immunoSEQ multiplex PCR, while TCRdb's copy carries only in-frame clones and drops some. The sample lists some 150,000 clones; 88% were seen once. Individuals aged about 18 to 100 years were recruited from roughly 23 US areas. Participants were placed into cohorts based on the clinical history they reported. The origin of this receptor is a woman aged 25 to 45 with acute COVID-19. The chain is built from TRBV19 and TRBJ2-5; a possible D gene is TRBD1 (6 bases). Sequenced: PBMCs or T cells enriched from blood (not recorded which). The CDR3 bases are TGTGCCAGCCGTGATAGTGGGGGCAAAGAGACCCAGTACTTC. The encoded protein is CASRDSGGKETQYF.